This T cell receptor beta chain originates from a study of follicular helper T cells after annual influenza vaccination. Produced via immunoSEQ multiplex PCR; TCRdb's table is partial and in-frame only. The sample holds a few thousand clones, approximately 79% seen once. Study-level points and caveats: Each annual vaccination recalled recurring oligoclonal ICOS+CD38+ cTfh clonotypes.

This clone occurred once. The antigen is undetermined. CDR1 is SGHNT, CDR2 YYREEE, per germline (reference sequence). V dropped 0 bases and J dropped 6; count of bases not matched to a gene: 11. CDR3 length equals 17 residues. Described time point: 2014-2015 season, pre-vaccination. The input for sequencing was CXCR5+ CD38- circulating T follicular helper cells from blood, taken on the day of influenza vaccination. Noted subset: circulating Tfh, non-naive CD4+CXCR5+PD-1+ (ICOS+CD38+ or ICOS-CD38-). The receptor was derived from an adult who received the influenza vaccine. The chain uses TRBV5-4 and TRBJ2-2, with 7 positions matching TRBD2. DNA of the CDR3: TGTGCCAGCAGCTTGGCTGTCGGCAGGGAGGGCGCCGGGGAGCTGTTTTTT. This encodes CASSLAVGREGAGELFF.